Following are 32 T cell receptor beta chains from one sample sequenced in a study of cytotoxic CD8 clonotypes in ibrutinib-treated CLL. The method was immunoSEQ multiplex PCR; TCRdb's version includes in-frame clones alone and lacks a portion of them. The sample lists roughly 300,000 clones, approximately 76% occurring once. The specimen was PBMCs, collected at disease progression, from a patient treated with ibrutinib. All receptors derive from a human donor with chronic lymphocytic leukemia.

This chain joins TRBV7-9 and TRBJ2-3, with 7 bases lining up with TRBD1. Per the germline V gene, CDR1 is SEHNR and CDR2 is FQNEAQ (reference sequence). V trimming: 1 base; J trimming: 0 bases; junction bases outside the gene matches: 4. The CDR3 is 16 residues long. The CDR3 sequence is CASSLEGQTSTDTQYF. The CDR3 coding sequence is TGTGCCAGCAGCTTAGAGGGACAGACTAGCACAGATACGCAGTATTTT.

This clone has just a few counts. The rearrangement links TRBV18 to TRBJ2-7; 10 bases line up with TRBD2. Germline-derived CDR1 and CDR2 are KGHSH and LQKENI. This CDR3 spans 15 amino acids. V was clipped by 4 bases and J by 0 bases; unmatched bases: 3. DNA for the CDR3: TGTGCCAGCTCACATACTAGCGGGACCTCCTACGAGCAGTACTTC. It specifies CASSHTSGTSYEQYF.

This sequence joins TRBV29-1 and TRBJ1-1; TRBD1 might be the D (5 bases). The CDR3 spans 13 residues. V was cut by 4 bases and J by 1 base, with 10 bases left in between. CDR1 and CDR2 (germline): SQVTM, ANQGSEA. The DNA of the CDR3 is TGCAGCGTTGCGGGACGGCAGAACACTGAAGCTTTCTTT. Protein sequence: CSVAGRQNTEAFF.

The chain links TRBV19 to TRBJ1-1, with D perhaps matching TRBD1 (5 bases). Germline V CDR1 and CDR2: LNHDA, SQIVND (reference sequence). The V end was cut by 6 bases, the J end by 0 bases, with 11 bases between. CDR3 length equals 14 residues. CDR3 sequence reads: CASRGRDLNTEAFF. The CDR3 DNA reads as TGTGCCAGTAGGGGCAGGGATCTGAACACTGAAGCTTTCTTT.

The chain combines TRBV7-9 with TRBJ1-5; the D is unclear. CDR1 and CDR2 from the germline V gene are SEHNR and FQNEAQ (reference sequence). Trimming shortened V by 1 base and J by 5 bases, and 12 bases separated the two germline ends. The CDR3 contains 15 residues. CDR3 region: CASSLGRNPDQPQHF. The CDR3 region has the DNA TGTGCCAGCAGCTTAGGCAGAAACCCTGATCAGCCCCAGCATTTT.

The chain uses TRBV9 and TRBJ2-3, with 7 bases identical to TRBD1. CDR1 and CDR2 (germline): SGDLS, YYNGEE. V was clipped by 0 bases and J by 7 bases; unmatched bases: 8. This CDR3 is built from 15 residues. The CDR3 sequence: CASSVAVGQAHTQYF. CDR3 nucleotides: TGTGCCAGCAGCGTAGCCGTCGGACAGGCGCATACGCAGTATTTT.

This clone was detected only once. The chain uses TRBV4-1 and TRBJ2-7, with 7 nucleotides matching TRBD2. There are 15 residues in the CDR3. The ends lost 1 base at V and 3 bases at J; junction bases unmatched: 6. Germline loops: CDR1 MGHRA, CDR2 YSYEKL. Here the CDR3 DNA reads TGCGCCAGCAGCCAAGTCCTAGCGGAGGACTACGAGCAGTACTTC. Encoded protein: CASSQVLAEDYEQYF.

V is TRBV9 and J is TRBJ2-1, with D possibly TRBD2 on 6 matching bases. The CDR3 totals 17 residues. Trimming stripped 3 bases from V and 1 base from J, with 17 bases between. Looked up from germline, CDR1 is SGDLS and CDR2 is YYNGEE. The CDR3 coding sequence is TGTGCCAGCAGCGCCCGGTACGGGGGAGATTCCTACAATGAGCAGTTCTTC. The encoded protein is CASSARYGGDSYNEQFF.

The rearrangement uses TRBV29-1 and TRBJ2-1, with D perhaps TRBD2 (5 bases). The CDR3 is 12 amino acids. The germline V gene has CDR1 SQVTM and CDR2 ANQGSEA. Trimming removed 3 bases from V and 4 bases from J, with 7 bases in between. CDR3 nucleotide sequence: TGCAGCGTTGAGCGGGCTTACAATGAGCAGTTCTTC. It translates to CSVERAYNEQFF.

This clone was seen more than once but under ten times. The V and J genes are TRBV27 and TRBJ2-7; no clear D. The V gene lost 5 bases and the J gene lost 2 bases, with 13 bases spanning the gap. The CDR3 covers 14 residues. Germline lookup yields CDR1 MNHEY and CDR2 SMNVEV (reference sequence). The CDR3 sequence is CASSPRRNPYEQYF. The CDR3 coding sequence is TGTGCCAGCAGTCCTCGACGGAACCCCTACGAGCAGTACTTC.

The chain recombines TRBV28 with TRBJ1-5; a weak D match, TRBD1 (6 bases). There are 16 residues in the CDR3. Germline CDR1 reads MDHEN; CDR2 reads SYDVKM. V gave up 3 bases and J gave up 2 bases, with 14 bases separating them. CDR3 amino acids: CASSFATRGRNQPQHF. The CDR3 coding sequence is TGTGCCAGCAGTTTTGCAACCAGGGGTCGCAATCAGCCCCAGCATTTT.

The gene calls are TRBV9 and TRBJ1-1, with D perhaps TRBD1 (5 bases). Germline-derived CDR1 and CDR2 are SGDLS and YYNGEE. The germline V and J ends were trimmed by 4 bases and 0 bases, with 13 bases remaining between them. The CDR3 is made up of 15 amino acids. CDR3 region: CASSPHLGLNTEAFF. The CDR3 nucleotides are TGTGCCAGCAGCCCCCATTTGGGACTGAACACTGAAGCTTTCTTT.

The chain links TRBV7-9 to TRBJ2-1, with D possibly matching TRBD1 (6 bases). CDR1 and CDR2 (germline): SEHNR, FQNEAQ (reference sequence). The CDR3 length is 14 residues. Between the trimmed V and J ends, which lost 4 bases and 9 bases, there was a span of 16 bases. CDR3 sequence reads: CASSSMGAMSEQFF. The CDR3 DNA follows: TGTGCCAGCAGCTCGATGGGGGCAATGAGTGAGCAGTTCTTC.

CDR3 loop: CASSLISGRTYEQYF. CDR3 coding DNA: TGTGCCAGCAGCTTAATTAGCGGGAGGACCTACGAGCAGTACTTC. This chain connects TRBV7-9 to TRBJ2-7, with TRBD2 matching 10 bases. Germline assignment: CDR1 SEHNR and CDR2 FQNEAQ (reference sequence). V dropped 2 bases and J dropped 2; count of bases not matched to a gene: 3. The CDR3 sequence is 15 residues long. Combining the CDR3 with reference TRBV7-9 and TRBJ2-7 gives the whole variable domain DTGVSQNPRHKITKRGQNVTFRCDPISEHNRLYWYRQTLGQGPEFLTYFQNEAQLEKSRLLSDRFSAERPKGSFSTLEIQRTEQGDSAMYLCASSLISGRTYEQYFGPGTRLTVT.

The chain has TRBV5-4 and TRBJ2-2; D is unclear. CDR3 size: 14 residues. The V gene lost 5 bases and the J gene lost 2 bases, with 10 bases spanning the gap. CDR1 and CDR2 from the germline V gene are SGHNT and YYREEE (reference sequence). CDR3 in DNA: TGTGCCAGCAGTTTTTTGATCAACACCGGGGAGCTGTTTTTT. Its protein product is CASSFLINTGELFF.

The chain links TRBV10-2 to TRBJ1-6; a possible D gene is TRBD1 (5 bases). V was cut by 2 bases and J by 9 bases, with 14 bases left in between. CDR3 length equals 15 residues. CDR1 WSHSY and CDR2 SAAADI come from the germline V gene. CDR3 sequence: CASSEVRDRGSPLHF. CDR3 sequence (DNA): TGCGCCAGCAGTGAGGTCCGGGACCGGGGTTCACCCCTCCACTTT.

This clone was counted a few times. The chain links TRBV7-2 to TRBJ2-2; no definite D call. The CDR3 loop spans 13 amino acids. Germline CDR1 and CDR2: SGHTA and FQGNSA. The germline V and J ends were trimmed by 4 bases and 0 bases, with 3 bases remaining between them. The CDR3 nucleotides are TGTGCCAGCAGCTCGCCGAACACCGGGGAGCTGTTTTTT. Protein sequence: CASSSPNTGELFF.

The V and J genes are TRBV21-1 and TRBJ2-1; TRBD2, the table's D call, lacks a check against the DNA. TRBV21-1 is an annotated pseudogene. CDR3 length equals 15 residues. DNA for the CDR3: TGTGCCAGCAGCCGGCCCTTTTTCGGGGGCAATGAGCAGTTCTTC. Residues: CASSRPFFGGNEQFF.

J is TRBJ1-1 and V is TRBV15, with D possibly TRBD1 on 6 matching bases. V was clipped by 5 bases and J by 4 bases, with 11 bases between them. Germline values: CDR1 LNHNV, CDR2 YYDKDF (reference sequence). The length of the CDR3 is 13 residues. CDR3 sequence: CATSLDRGTEAFF. The CDR3 coding sequence is TGTGCCACCAGCTTGGACAGAGGCACTGAAGCTTTCTTT.

The rearrangement uses TRBV28 and TRBJ2-7; TRBD2 matches at 8 bases. Germline assignment: CDR1 MDHEN and CDR2 SYDVKM. V gave up 8 bases and J gave up 3 bases; unmatched junction bases: 9. The CDR3 sequence is 14 residues long. The chain's CDR3 is CASGPRLANYEQYF. The CDR3, as DNA: TGTGCCAGCGGACCCCGACTAGCGAACTACGAGCAGTACTTC.

This clone was seen once. The rearrangement joins TRBV9 to TRBJ2-5, with 11 bases identical to TRBD1. The CDR3 spans 14 residues. Trimming at V came to 8 bases and at J to 2 bases, leaving 5 bases not matched to a gene. Germline V gene data show CDR1 as SGDLS and CDR2 as YYNGEE. CDR3 residues: CASSRDRGQETQYF. CDR3 sequence (DNA): TGTGCCAGTTCCCGGGACAGGGGGCAAGAGACCCAGTACTTC.

The chain joins TRBV4-1 to TRBJ2-3; D gene ambiguous. From germline, CDR1 is MGHRA and CDR2 YSYEKL. Trimming pared 0 bases from V and 0 bases from J, leaving 10 bases between. The CDR3 length is 16 residues. The CDR3 loop reads CASSQDVASSTDTQYF. Here the CDR3 DNA reads TGCGCCAGCAGCCAAGATGTGGCTTCCAGCACAGATACGCAGTATTTT.

The J gene is TRBJ2-3, the V gene TRBV11-2, with 11 bases aligning to TRBD2. This CDR3 region has 17 residues. CDR1 and CDR2 (germline): SGHAT, FQNNGV. V lost 2 bases and J lost 2; bases outside the gene matches: 6. The CDR3 region is CASSLWASGGNTDTQYF. CDR3 bases: TGTGCCAGCAGCTTATGGGCTAGCGGGGGGAACACAGATACGCAGTATTTT.

This clone has a handful of counts. V gene TRBV9 combines with J gene TRBJ2-2, with D maybe TRBD2 (6 bases). Germline values: CDR1 SGDLS, CDR2 YYNGEE. Trimming took off 0 bases at V and 4 bases at J, with 7 bases between the two ends. The CDR3 contains 14 residues. CDR3 in DNA: TGTGCCAGCAGCGTAGACGGGAGCACCGGGGAGCTGTTTTTT. Translation: CASSVDGSTGELFF.

The gene calls are TRBV10-2 and TRBJ1-2; D gene uncertain. V was clipped by 3 bases and J by 5 bases, with 7 bases between them. CDR1 WSHSY and CDR2 SAAADI come from the germline V gene. The CDR3 extends over 12 amino acids. CDR3 protein: CASSETLYGYTF. The CDR3, as DNA: TGCGCCAGCAGTGAAACTCTGTATGGCTACACCTTC.

V usage is TRBV18 and J usage is TRBJ2-1, with D possibly matching TRBD1 (5 bases). Germline CDR1 is KGHSH and CDR2 is LQKENI. V lost 3 bases and J lost 3, with 18 bases in between. There are 17 residues in the CDR3. CDR3 region: CASSPPGYRQGYNEQFF. CDR3 sequence (DNA): TGTGCCAGCTCACCCCCAGGGTACCGGCAGGGCTACAATGAGCAGTTCTTC.

This clone was observed a handful of times. J is TRBJ2-4 and V is TRBV5-1; the D gene is possibly TRBD1 (5 bases). V was pared by 4 bases and J by 8 bases, with 16 bases between. CDR3 size: 14 residues. In germline, CDR1 is SGHRS, CDR2 YFSETQ. CDR3 residues: CASSVDTGRDIQYF. CDR3 in DNA: TGCGCCAGCAGCGTGGACACAGGCAGGGACATTCAGTACTTC. The whole variable domain, remainder taken from reference TRBV5-1 and TRBJ2-4, is KAGVTQTPRYLIKTRGQQVTLSCSPISGHRSVSWYQQTPGQGLQFLFEYFSETQRNKGNFPGRFSGRQFSNSRSEMNVSTLELGDSALYLCASSVDTGRDIQYFGAGTRLSVL.

CDR3: CASSLRESGTDTQYF. CDR3 coding DNA: TGTGCCAGCAGTCTCCGGGAGTCTGGCACAGATACGCAGTATTTT. The chain employs TRBV6-4 and TRBJ2-3; possibly TRBD2 for D (6 bases). From germline, CDR1 is MRHNA and CDR2 SNTAGT. Trimming removed 5 bases at V and 1 base at J, with 13 bases between. This CDR3 comprises 15 residues.

As regards this clone: The junction and the germline gene differ at one end; a read error may be behind it. This chain links TRBV9 with TRBJ2-7; tentative D call: TRBD1 (7 bases). The length of the CDR3 is 13 residues. The germline CDR1 and CDR2 sequences are SGDLS and YYNGEE. The DNA for the CDR3 is TGTGCCAGCAGCGTAGGCGGGACAGCCGATCCTCACTTC. Its protein product is CASSVGGTADPHF. Using reference TRBV9 and TRBJ2-7 for the parts outside the CDR3, the full variable domain is DSGVTQTPKHLITATGQRVTLRCSPRSGDLSVYWYQQSLDQGLQFLIQYYNGEERAKGNILERFSAQQFPDLHSELNLSSLELGDSALYFCASSVGGTADPHFGPGTRLTVT.

The chain uses TRBV27 and TRBJ2-7; 8 positions match TRBD1. V lost 5 bases to trimming and J lost 0 bases; unmatched junction nucleotides: 9. There are 16 residues in the CDR3. Germline CDR1 MNHEY, CDR2 SMNVEV (reference sequence). This CDR3 is CASSRETGGFSYEQYF. For the CDR3, the DNA is TGTGCCAGCAGTAGAGAAACAGGGGGATTCTCCTACGAGCAGTACTTC.

The J gene is TRBJ2-7, the V gene TRBV27, with TRBD1 matching 7 bases. Germline CDR1 is MNHEY and CDR2 is SMNVEV (reference sequence). CDR3 length equals 15 residues. Trimming removed 3 bases from V and 0 bases from J; junction bases left unmatched: 5. This chain's CDR3 is CASSFRTGPSYEQYF. The CDR3 DNA reads TGTGCCAGCAGTTTCAGGACAGGTCCCTCCTACGAGCAGTACTTC.

The V gene is TRBV7-3, the J gene TRBJ2-7; no definite D call. This CDR3 contains 15 residues. V was cut by 5 bases and J by 3 bases, with 17 bases left in between. Germline CDR1 is SGHTA and CDR2 is FQGTGA. The CDR3, as DNA: TGTGCCAGCAGCACGCTATCTTTTATCGACTACGAGCAGTACTTC. This translates into CASSTLSFIDYEQYF.